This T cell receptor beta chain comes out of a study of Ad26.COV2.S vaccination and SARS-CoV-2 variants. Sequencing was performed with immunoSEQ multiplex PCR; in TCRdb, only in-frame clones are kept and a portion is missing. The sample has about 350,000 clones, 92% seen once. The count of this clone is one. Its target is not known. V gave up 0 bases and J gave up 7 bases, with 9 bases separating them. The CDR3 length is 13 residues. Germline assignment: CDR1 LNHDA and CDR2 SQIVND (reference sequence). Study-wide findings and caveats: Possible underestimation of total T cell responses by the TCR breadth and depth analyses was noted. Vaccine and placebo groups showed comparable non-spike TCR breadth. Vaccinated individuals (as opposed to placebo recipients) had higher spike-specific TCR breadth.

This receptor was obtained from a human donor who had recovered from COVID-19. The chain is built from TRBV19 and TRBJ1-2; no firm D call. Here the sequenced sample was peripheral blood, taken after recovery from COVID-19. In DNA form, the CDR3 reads TGTGCCAGTAGTATAGATGCACTGGGTGGCTACACCTTC. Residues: CASSIDALGGYTF. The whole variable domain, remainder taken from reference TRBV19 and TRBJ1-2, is DGGITQSPKYLFRKEGQNVTLSCEQNLNHDAMYWYRQDPGQGLRLIYYSQIVNDFQKGDIAEGYSVSREKKESFPLTVTSAQKNPTAFYLCASSIDALGGYTFGSGTRLTVV.